This entry lists 32 T cell receptor beta chains sequenced from one sample in a study of cytomegalovirus exposure and HLA in healthy donors (dated by TCRdb to the late 2010s). The library was produced with the immunoSEQ multiplex PCR assay. For the multiplex PCR, a mixture combining 60 forward primers for TCR Vbeta segments and 13 reverse primers for TCR Jbeta segments was used. Not all clones reach the TCRdb copy of this immuneACCESS table, which keeps in-frame sequences only. Checked studies attribute under half of the gap to unresolved V genes and leave the rest unexplained. Present in this sample are about 65,000 clones, approximately 80% of which were seen just once. 3% of the sample rests with the top ten. Sequencing input: PBMCs. Receptor source: a girl between 5 and 17 years old in good health and CMV-seropositive.

The rearrangement joins TRBV5-4 to TRBJ2-7, with 7 positions matching TRBD1. Germline CDR1 and CDR2: SGHNT and YYREEE (reference sequence). CDR3 size: 13 residues. J lost 2 bases, V lost 3 bases, and 2 bases had no gene match. The CDR3 DNA reads as TGTGCCAGCAGCTCCGGGACAGCCTACGAGCAGTACTTC. This sequence encodes CASSSGTAYEQYF. Using reference TRBV5-4 and TRBJ2-7 for the parts outside the CDR3, the full variable domain is ETGVTQSPTHLIKTRGQQVTLRCSSQSGHNTVSWYQQALGQGPQFIFQYYREEENGRGNFPPRFSGLQFPNYSSELNVNALELDDSALYLCASSSGTAYEQYFGPGTRLTVT.

CDR3 coding DNA: TGTGCCAGCAGCTTAGAGTACATGAACACTGAAGCTTTCTTT. Residues: CASSLEYMNTEAFF. The gene calls are TRBV7-2 and TRBJ1-1; D remains ambiguous. CDR1 SGHTA and CDR2 FQGNSA come from the germline V gene. This CDR3 comprises 14 residues. With 1 base removed from V and 0 bases from J, the gap between germline ends came to 6 bases.

The chain employs TRBV9 and TRBJ2-7, with 11 positions matching TRBD2. V was pared by 2 bases and J by 7 bases, with 5 bases of the junction left unmatched. The CDR3 length is 14 residues. Germline V gives CDR1 SGDLS, CDR2 YYNGEE. The CDR3 region is CASSVTSGSGEQYF. In DNA, the CDR3 is TGTGCCAGCAGCGTCACTAGCGGGAGTGGTGAGCAGTACTTC.

V is TRBV2 and J is TRBJ1-4; maybe TRBD1 (5 bases). V lost 7 bases, J lost 2 bases, and 11 bases lay in between. The germline gives CDR1 SNHLY, CDR2 FYNNEI. The CDR3 is 14 amino acids. CDR3 residues: CASTNGGTNEKLFF. In DNA form, the CDR3 reads TGTGCCAGCACCAACGGGGGGACTAATGAAAAACTGTTTTTT.

The gene calls are TRBV7-8 and TRBJ2-7; D uncertain. The CDR3 runs to 14 residues. Germline lookup yields CDR1 SGHVS and CDR2 FQNEAQ. V was shortened by 4 bases and J by 3 bases, with 13 bases between the two germline ends. CDR3 DNA sequence: TGTGCCAGCAGCTCTATCGGCGGTTTCTACGAGCAGTACTTC. It is translated as CASSSIGGFYEQYF.

Only one count was recorded for this clone. The genes are TRBV9 and TRBJ2-1, with D possibly TRBD1 on 6 matching bases. The V gene lost 3 bases and the J gene lost 2 bases, with 12 bases spanning the gap. This CDR3 has 15 amino acids. CDR1 is SGDLS, CDR2 YYNGEE, per germline. This chain's CDR3 is CASSARQEPYNEQFF. CDR3 nucleotide sequence: TGTGCCAGCAGCGCCCGACAGGAGCCCTACAATGAGCAGTTCTTC.

V and J are TRBV25-1 and TRBJ1-6, with 8 nucleotides matching TRBD1. Germline V gene sequence: CDR1 MGHDK, CDR2 SYGVNS. The CDR3 spans 16 residues. The J segment lost 7 bases and the V segment lost 0 bases, leaving 5 bases of the junction unmatched. CDR3 region: CASSEYRQGRNSPLHF. The CDR3 DNA is TGTGCCAGCAGTGAATATAGACAGGGGCGCAATTCACCCCTCCACTTT. Looking up the rest from reference TRBV25-1 and TRBJ1-6 gives the full variable domain: EADIYQTPRYLVIGTGKKITLECSQTMGHDKMYWYQQDPGMELHLIHYSYGVNSTEKGDLSSESTVSRIRTEHFPLTLESARPSHTSQYLCASSEYRQGRNSPLHFGNGTRLTVT.

The CDR3: CASSWRVGGNTEAFF. In nucleotides, the CDR3 is TGTGCCAGCAGCTGGAGGGTGGGGGGAAACACTGAAGCTTTCTTT. This rearrangement joins TRBV5-8 to TRBJ1-1; D might be TRBD1 (5 bases). Trimming took 3 bases from V and 2 from J, leaving 14 bases between them. The V gene's germline CDR1 is SGHTS and CDR2 YDEGEE. The CDR3 is 15 residues long.

This clone was detected only a few times. Written as DNA, the CDR3 is TGTGCCAGCAGCCCCGGGACAGGGAAAAAAGCTGGCTACACCTTC. Its protein product is CASSPGTGKKAGYTF. This chain links TRBV11-2 with TRBJ1-2, with TRBD1 matching over 9 bases. The CDR3 sequence is 15 residues long. Germline CDR1 reads SGHAT; CDR2 reads FQNNGV. J lost 7 bases, V lost 5 bases, and 11 bases had no gene match.

This clone came up a few times. V usage is TRBV7-6 and J usage is TRBJ2-2, with 8 bases lining up with TRBD2. CDR3 length: 17 amino acids. The germline V gene encodes CDR1 SGHVS and CDR2 FNYEAQ. V lost 5 bases and J lost 0; bases outside the gene matches: 8. CDR3 region: CASSPALAGTNTGELFF. The CDR3 DNA sequence: TGTGCCAGCAGCCCCGCCCTAGCGGGCACGAACACCGGGGAGCTGTTTTTT.

The V gene is TRBV10-3, the J gene TRBJ1-5; D not certain. The V gene lost 3 bases and the J gene lost 2 bases, with 8 bases spanning the gap. The CDR3 contains 14 residues. Per germline, CDR1 ENHRY and CDR2 SYGVKD. As DNA, the CDR3 is TGTGCCATCAGTGAAGGGAGCCGCAATCAGCCCCAGCATTTT. Translated: CAISEGSRNQPQHF.

The chain employs TRBV29-1 and TRBJ2-7; possible D gene TRBD2, 5 bases. The CDR3 contains 14 residues. The germline V gene has CDR1 SQVTM and CDR2 ANQGSEA. Trimming stripped 7 bases from V and 0 bases from J, with 16 bases between. The CDR3, as DNA: TGCAGCGCCAGCGGATCGTCAGTCTCCTACGAGCAGTACTTC. The encoded protein is CSASGSSVSYEQYF.

The rearrangement joins TRBV5-1 to TRBJ1-1; TRBD1 aligns across 8 bases. The CDR3 is 16 amino acids. The V gene's germline CDR1 is SGHRS and CDR2 YFSETQ. Trimming cost V 3 bases and J 4 bases; bases outside gene matches: 11. CDR3 nucleotides: TGCGCCAGCAGCTGGTCAGGGGGCGGCTATGGCACTGAAGCTTTCTTT. Translation gives CASSWSGGGYGTEAFF.

The chain carries TRBV11-1 and TRBJ2-5; D not certain. The CDR3 length is 15 residues. V was shortened by 6 bases and J by 4 bases, with 18 bases between the two germline ends. Germline V gene sequence: CDR1 SGHAT, CDR2 FQDESV (reference sequence). This chain's CDR3 is CASSSVPSSLETQYF. CDR3 DNA sequence: TGTGCCAGCAGTAGTGTCCCCTCCTCTTTAGAGACCCAGTACTTC.

The rearrangement uses TRBV4-1 and TRBJ2-7, with TRBD1 matching 9 bases. The CDR3 is 16 amino acids. Germline CDR1 reads MGHRA; CDR2 reads YSYEKL. With 1 base clipped from V and 3 bases from J, the junction kept 7 bases outside the gene matches. The CDR3 loop is CASSQGGQGGHYEQYF. The CDR3 DNA sequence: TGCGCCAGCAGCCAAGGGGGACAGGGTGGGCACTACGAGCAGTACTTC.

This clone has only a few counts. The rearrangement links TRBV5-1 to TRBJ1-1; a weak D match, TRBD1 (6 bases). The CDR3 has 17 amino acids. Deletions cut 5 bases from V and 1 base from J, with 21 bases between. Per germline, CDR1 SGHRS and CDR2 YFSETQ. The CDR3: CASSQKLTGTQNTEAFF. CDR3 DNA: TGCGCCAGCAGTCAAAAGTTGACCGGGACACAGAACACTGAAGCTTTCTTT.

This chain uses TRBV28 with TRBJ1-6; 8 bases fit TRBD1. The V gene's germline CDR1 is MDHEN and CDR2 SYDVKM. CDR3 length: 14 residues. Germline trimming cut 6 bases from V and 10 bases from J; bases unmatched to any gene: 8. CDR3 bases: TGTGCCAGCAGGCCAGGGGGCGAGCGGTCACCCCTCCACTTT. Its translation is CASRPGGERSPLHF.

This chain connects TRBV7-2 to TRBJ1-2; 7 bases are shared with TRBD1. The CDR3 has 15 residues. CDR1 and CDR2 from the germline V gene are SGHTA and FQGNSA. V dropped 1 base and J dropped 8; count of bases not matched to a gene: 10. The CDR3 protein is CASSLGAGGLGGYTF. As DNA, the CDR3 is TGTGCCAGCAGCTTAGGGGCAGGGGGGTTGGGGGGCTACACCTTC.

The chain has TRBV5-1 and TRBJ1-5; no clear D. V lost 0 bases and J lost 2, with 9 bases in between. Looked up from germline, CDR1 is SGHRS and CDR2 is YFSETQ. This CDR3 is 15 amino acids long. CDR3 residues: CASSLGEDGNQPQHF. The CDR3 nucleotides are TGCGCCAGCAGCTTGGGTGAGGATGGCAATCAGCCCCAGCATTTT.

The chain combines TRBV6-1 with TRBJ1-2; 7 bases are a match to TRBD1. This CDR3 is built from 13 residues. CDR1 is MNHNS and CDR2 is SASEGT in the germline V gene. V was pared by 4 bases and J by 8 bases, with 7 bases of the junction left unmatched. The CDR3 region is CASSVTGDGGYTF. The CDR3 DNA sequence: TGTGCCAGCAGTGTAACAGGGGATGGCGGCTACACCTTC.

The CDR3 DNA reads as TGTGCCCACGAAGGACGGGGGGGGGCTGAAGCTTTCTTT. Protein: CAHEGRGGAEAFF. This chain uses TRBV28 with TRBJ1-1; weak D call: TRBD1 (5 bases). The V gene lost 11 bases and the J gene lost 6 bases, with 19 bases spanning the gap. CDR3 length: 13 residues. CDR1 is MDHEN, CDR2 SYDVKM, per germline.

The genes are TRBV5-4 and TRBJ1-5; D perhaps matches TRBD1 (6 bases). This CDR3 has 14 residues. Germline V gene sequence: CDR1 SGHNT, CDR2 YYREEE (reference sequence). Trimming removed 0 bases at V and 7 bases at J, with 11 bases between. The CDR3 coding sequence is TGTGCCAGCAGCTTGGCTCAGGGGAAGCAGCCCCAGCATTTT. Translated, it gives CASSLAQGKQPQHF.

The chain joins TRBV27 to TRBJ1-2; D gene uncertain. CDR3 length: 12 residues. The V end was cut by 4 bases, the J end by 4 bases, with 7 bases between. Germline CDR1 is MNHEY and CDR2 is SMNVEV (reference sequence). The CDR3 DNA sequence: TGTGCCAGCAGTTCAACCGGCTATGGCTACACCTTC. It yields the protein CASSSTGYGYTF.

This chain links TRBV5-1 with TRBJ1-6; D is perhaps TRBD1 (6 bases). Per the germline V gene, CDR1 is SGHRS and CDR2 is YFSETQ. This CDR3 region has 15 residues. Trimming took 0 bases from V and 6 from J, leaving 10 bases between them. This CDR3 is CASSLAPQGNSPLHF. CDR3 nucleotide sequence: TGCGCCAGCAGCTTGGCCCCACAGGGTAATTCACCCCTCCACTTT.

The chain has TRBV28 and TRBJ1-2; 7 bases are shared with TRBD1. Germline V CDR1 and CDR2: MDHEN, SYDVKM. V trimming: 4 bases; J trimming: 6 bases; junction bases outside the gene matches: 8. This CDR3 comprises 14 residues. In DNA form, the CDR3 reads TGTGCCAGCAGTTCAAACAGGGGAGACGATGGCTACACCTTC. It yields the protein CASSSNRGDDGYTF.

The V call is TRBV4-3, the J call TRBJ1-2, with D possibly matching TRBD1 (6 bases). V dropped 3 bases and J dropped 0 bases, with 14 bases sitting between them. Germline CDR1 and CDR2: LGHNA and YSLEER. This CDR3 has 16 amino acids. This chain's CDR3 is CASSHGEGQANYGYTF. For the CDR3, the DNA is TGCGCCAGCAGCCACGGGGAGGGACAAGCTAACTATGGCTACACCTTC.

V gene TRBV28 combines with J gene TRBJ1-1; TRBD1 might be the D (5 bases). The CDR3 runs to 15 residues. Trimming pared 5 bases from V and 1 base from J, leaving 14 bases between. The germline V gene has CDR1 MDHEN and CDR2 SYDVKM. The chain's CDR3 is CASSLDGGGNTEAFF. The CDR3 nucleotides read TGTGCCAGCAGTCTCGATGGGGGGGGGAACACTGAAGCTTTCTTT.

The chain is built from TRBV6-4 and TRBJ2-2, with TRBD2 matching 9 bases. The CDR3 is 15 residues long. V was clipped by 4 bases and J by 4 bases; unmatched bases: 4. Looked up from germline, CDR1 is MRHNA and CDR2 is SNTAGT. The CDR3: CASSASGMGTGELFF. As DNA, the CDR3 is TGTGCCAGCAGTGCTAGCGGGATGGGCACCGGGGAGCTGTTTTTT.

This clone was picked up one time. This chain connects TRBV7-7 to TRBJ2-7; D possibly corresponds to TRBD1 (5 bases). Trimming took 1 base from V and 4 from J, leaving 14 bases between them. This CDR3 is 15 amino acids long. The V gene's germline CDR1 is SSHAT and CDR2 FNYEAQ (reference sequence). CDR3 residues: CASSLELARQYEQYF. As DNA, the CDR3 is TGTGCCAGCAGCTTAGAATTGGCTAGACAGTACGAGCAGTACTTC.

CDR3 amino acids: CASSDMNTEAFF. The CDR3 bases are TGCGCCAGCAGTGATATGAACACTGAAGCTTTCTTT. The genes are TRBV10-2 and TRBJ1-1; D uncertain. Germline CDR1 is WSHSY and CDR2 is SAAADI. This CDR3 is built from 12 residues. V was pared by 3 bases and J by 0 bases, with 2 bases between.

The chain links TRBV4-2 to TRBJ2-5, with TRBD2 identical over 8 bases. Trimming took 2 bases from V and 0 from J; bases not matched to a gene: 2. CDR1 is LGHNA and CDR2 is YNFKEQ in the germline V gene. CDR3 length: 15 residues. CDR3 nucleotides: TGTGCCAGCAGCCAAAAAGCGGGGGACCAAGAGACCCAGTACTTC. Translated: CASSQKAGDQETQYF.

This chain joins TRBV7-9 and TRBJ2-1; the D is unclear. V shed 6 bases and J shed 0 bases, with 12 bases lying between them. This CDR3 comprises 15 residues. Germline assignment: CDR1 SEHNR and CDR2 FQNEAQ (reference sequence). The CDR3 region is CASSFLTGSYNEQFF. The CDR3 DNA reads as TGTGCCAGCAGTTTCCTAACCGGCTCCTACAATGAGCAGTTCTTC.